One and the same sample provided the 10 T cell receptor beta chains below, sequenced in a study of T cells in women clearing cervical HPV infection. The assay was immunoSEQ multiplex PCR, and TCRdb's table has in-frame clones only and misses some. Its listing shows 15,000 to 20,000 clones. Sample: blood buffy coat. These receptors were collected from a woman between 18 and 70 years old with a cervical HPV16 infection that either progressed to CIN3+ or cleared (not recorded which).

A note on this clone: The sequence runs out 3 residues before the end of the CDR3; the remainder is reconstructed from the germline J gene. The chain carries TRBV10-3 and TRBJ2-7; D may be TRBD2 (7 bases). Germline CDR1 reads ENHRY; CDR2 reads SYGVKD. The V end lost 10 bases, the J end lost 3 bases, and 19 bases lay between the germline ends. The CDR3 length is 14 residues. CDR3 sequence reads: CATPRRGAHYEQYF. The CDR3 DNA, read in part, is TGTGCCACACCTCGCCGGGGGGCGCACTACGAG.

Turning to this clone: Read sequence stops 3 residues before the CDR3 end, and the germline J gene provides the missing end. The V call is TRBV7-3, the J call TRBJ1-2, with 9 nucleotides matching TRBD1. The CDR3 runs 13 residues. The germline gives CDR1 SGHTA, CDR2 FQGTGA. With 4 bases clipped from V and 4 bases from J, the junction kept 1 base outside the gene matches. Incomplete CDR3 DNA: TGTGCCAGCAGCTGGGGACAGGGCTATGGC. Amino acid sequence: CASSWGQGYG. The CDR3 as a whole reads CASSWGQGYGYTF.

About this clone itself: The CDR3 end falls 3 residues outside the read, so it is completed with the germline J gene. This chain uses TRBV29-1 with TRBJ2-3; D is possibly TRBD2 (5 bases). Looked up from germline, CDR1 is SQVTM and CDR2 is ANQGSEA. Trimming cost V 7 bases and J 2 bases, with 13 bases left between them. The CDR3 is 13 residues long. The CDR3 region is CSGRLLSTDTQYF. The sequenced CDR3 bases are TGCAGCGGTAGACTACTCTCCACAGATACG.

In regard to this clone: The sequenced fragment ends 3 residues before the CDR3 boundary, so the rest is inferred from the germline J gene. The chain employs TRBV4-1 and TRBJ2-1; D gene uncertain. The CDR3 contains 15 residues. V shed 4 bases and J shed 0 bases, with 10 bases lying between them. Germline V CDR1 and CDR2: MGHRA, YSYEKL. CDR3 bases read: TGCGCCAGCAGCCGCCATACAAACTCCTACAATGAG. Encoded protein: CASSRHTNSYNE. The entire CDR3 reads CASSRHTNSYNEQFF.

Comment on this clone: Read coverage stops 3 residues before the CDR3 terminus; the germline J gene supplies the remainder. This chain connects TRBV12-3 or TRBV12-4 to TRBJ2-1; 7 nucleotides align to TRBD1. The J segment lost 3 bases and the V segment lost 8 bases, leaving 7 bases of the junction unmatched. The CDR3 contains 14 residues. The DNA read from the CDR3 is TGTGCCAGCCTATCCGGGACAGTCTACAATGAG. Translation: CASLSGTVYNE. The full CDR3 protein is CASLSGTVYNEQFF.

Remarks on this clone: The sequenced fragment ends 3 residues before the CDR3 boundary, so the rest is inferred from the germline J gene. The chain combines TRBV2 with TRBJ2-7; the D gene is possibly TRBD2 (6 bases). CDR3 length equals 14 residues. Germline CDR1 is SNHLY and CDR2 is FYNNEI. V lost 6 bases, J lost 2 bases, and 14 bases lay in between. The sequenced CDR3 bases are TGTGCCAGCAGGGGGGACTCTAAAACCTACGAG. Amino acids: CASRGDSKTYE. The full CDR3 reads CASRGDSKTYEQYF.

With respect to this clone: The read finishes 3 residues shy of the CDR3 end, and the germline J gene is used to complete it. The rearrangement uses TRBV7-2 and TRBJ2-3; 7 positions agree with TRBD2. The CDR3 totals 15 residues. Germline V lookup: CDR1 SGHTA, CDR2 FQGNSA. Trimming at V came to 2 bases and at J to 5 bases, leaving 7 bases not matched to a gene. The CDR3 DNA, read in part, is TGTGCCAGCAGCTTAAGCGGGAACCCAAAAGATACG. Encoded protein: CASSLSGNPKDT. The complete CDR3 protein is CASSLSGNPKDTQYF.

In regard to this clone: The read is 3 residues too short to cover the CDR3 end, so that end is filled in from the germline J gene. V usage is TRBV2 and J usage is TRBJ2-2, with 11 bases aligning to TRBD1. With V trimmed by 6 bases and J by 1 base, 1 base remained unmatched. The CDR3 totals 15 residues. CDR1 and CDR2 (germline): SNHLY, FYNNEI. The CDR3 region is CASRGTGGNTGELFF. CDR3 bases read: TGTGCCAGCAGGGGGACAGGGGGGAACACCGGGGAG.

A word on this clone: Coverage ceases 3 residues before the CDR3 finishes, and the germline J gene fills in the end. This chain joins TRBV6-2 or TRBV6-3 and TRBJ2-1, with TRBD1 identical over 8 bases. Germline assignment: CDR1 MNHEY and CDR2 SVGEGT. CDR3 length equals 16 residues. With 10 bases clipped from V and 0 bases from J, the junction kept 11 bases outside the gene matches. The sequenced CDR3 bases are TGTGCCACCTCGCCAGCCGGGACAGGCTCCTACAATGAG. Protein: CATSPAGTGSYNE. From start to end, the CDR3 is CATSPAGTGSYNEQFF.

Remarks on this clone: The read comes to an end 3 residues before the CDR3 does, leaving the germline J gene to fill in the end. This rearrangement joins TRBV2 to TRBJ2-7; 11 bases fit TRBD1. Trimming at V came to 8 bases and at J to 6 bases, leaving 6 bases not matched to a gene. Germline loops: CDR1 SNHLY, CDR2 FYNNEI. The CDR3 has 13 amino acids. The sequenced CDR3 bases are TGTGCCAGCGGGACAGGGGGGTATGGCGAG. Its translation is CASGTGGYGE. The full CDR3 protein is CASGTGGYGEQYF.